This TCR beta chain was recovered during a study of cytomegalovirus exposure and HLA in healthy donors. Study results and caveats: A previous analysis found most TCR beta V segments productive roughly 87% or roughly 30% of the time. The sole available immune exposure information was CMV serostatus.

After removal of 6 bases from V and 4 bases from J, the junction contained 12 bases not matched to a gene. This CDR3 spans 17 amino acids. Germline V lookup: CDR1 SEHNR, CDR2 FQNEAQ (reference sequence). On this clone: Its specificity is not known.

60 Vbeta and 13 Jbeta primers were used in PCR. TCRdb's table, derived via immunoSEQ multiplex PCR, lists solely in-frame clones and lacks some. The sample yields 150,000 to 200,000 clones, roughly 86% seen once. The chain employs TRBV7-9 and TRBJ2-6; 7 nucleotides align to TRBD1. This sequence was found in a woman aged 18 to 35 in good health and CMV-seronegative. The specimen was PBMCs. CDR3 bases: TGTGCCAGCAGTTACTACAGGGGCGCCCCCGGGGCCAACGTCCTGACTTTC. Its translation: CASSYYRGAPGANVLTF.